The 10 T cell receptor beta chains below were found in one sample sequenced in a study of T cells in Graves' hyperthyroidism and ophthalmopathy. RNA transcripts provided the source from which TCR beta CDR3 regions were amplified. The HTBI set primed first-round TCR CDR3 RT-PCR. In TCRdb, the multiplex PCR reads were re-called with MiXCR into one record per CDR3 protein. The sample has approximately 600,000 distinct CDR3 sequences, more than 20% seen once. The sample comprised blood. Source of these receptors: a man younger than 40 with Graves' ophthalmopathy.

This chain joins TRBV24-1 and TRBJ2-5; TRBD2 is a possible D gene (6 bases). Germline CDR1 is KGHDR and CDR2 is SFDVKD. The length of the CDR3 is 14 residues. Trimming pared 3 bases from V and 5 bases from J, leaving 12 bases between. For the CDR3, the DNA is TGTGCCACCAGTGATCACTCAGGGAGGGAGACCCAGTACTTC. The encoded protein is CATSDHSGRETQYF.

This clonotype was recorded a few times. The chain is built from TRBV6-1 and TRBJ1-3, with D hard to call. The length of the CDR3 is 15 residues. Trimming left V 6 bases short and J 0 bases short, with 12 bases between. Looked up from germline, CDR1 is MNHNS and CDR2 is SASEGT. The CDR3 nucleotides read TGTGCCAGCAGGCCCATGGGCATCTCTGGAAACACCATATATTTT. This gives the protein CASRPMGISGNTIYF.

This clonotype showed up just a few times. The chain carries TRBV6-1 and TRBJ2-3; D might be TRBD2 (6 bases). CDR1 and CDR2 (germline): MNHNS, SASEGT. CDR3 length: 17 amino acids. Trimming took off 5 bases at V and 0 bases at J, with 18 bases between the two ends. In DNA, the CDR3 is TGTGCCAGCAGTCCCCCCCGACTAGAACTGAGCACAGATACGCAGTATTTT. Translated, it gives CASSPPRLELSTDTQYF.

This clonotype was detected only a few times. The chain combines TRBV14 with TRBJ2-3; D ambiguous. Germline-derived CDR1 and CDR2 are SGHDN and FVKESK. Trimming left V 4 bases short and J 3 bases short, with 8 bases between. The CDR3 totals 13 residues. The CDR3: CASSPSLTDTQYF. CDR3 DNA: TGTGCCAGCAGCCCGAGTTTGACAGATACGCAGTATTTT. Drawing the rest from reference TRBV14 and TRBJ2-3, the complete variable domain is EAGVTQFPSHSVIEKGQTVTLRCDPISGHDNLYWYRRVMGKEIKFLLHFVKESKQDESGMPNNRFLAERTGGTYSTLKVQPAELEDSGVYFCASSPSLTDTQYFGPGTRLTVL.

In this sample, this clonotype turned up many times. This chain uses TRBV28 with TRBJ2-1; 11 bases align to TRBD2. The CDR3 consists of 14 residues. Germline V gene sequence: CDR1 MDHEN, CDR2 SYDVKM. The V gene end was trimmed by 8 bases and the J gene end by 7 bases; junction bases not matched to a gene: 7. Here the CDR3 reads CASDRSGRANEQFF. CDR3 in DNA: TGTGCCAGCGACCGTAGCGGGAGGGCAAATGAGCAGTTCTTC.

This clonotype was picked up a small number of times. The chain links TRBV15 to TRBJ2-1; 8 bases align to TRBD1. There are 16 residues in the CDR3. The trim removed 3 bases at V and 6 bases at J, leaving 10 bases unmatched. The germline CDR1 and CDR2 sequences are LNHNV and YYDKDF (reference sequence). DNA of the CDR3: TGTGCCACCAGCAGGAAGACAGGGGCAGGGGCCAATGAGCAGTTCTTC. This translates into CATSRKTGAGANEQFF.

V gene TRBV12-3 or TRBV12-4 combines with J gene TRBJ2-2; D gene unclear. The CDR3 is made up of 13 amino acids. V lost 3 bases and J 7 bases, leaving 9 bases between the germline ends. The CDR3 region is CASSFTWDGELFF. CDR3 coding DNA: TGTGCCAGCAGTTTTACCTGGGACGGGGAGCTGTTTTTT.

Many counts were recorded for this clonotype. The chain combines TRBV11-2 with TRBJ2-3; 7 nucleotides align to TRBD1. Germline values: CDR1 SGHAT, CDR2 FQNNGV. V lost 6 bases, J lost 6 bases, and 12 bases stayed unmatched. The CDR3 is 15 amino acids. CDR3 sequence: CASSPPGGPGDTQYF. CDR3 nucleotide sequence: TGTGCCAGCAGTCCCCCAGGGGGACCGGGGGATACGCAGTATTTT. Based on the CDR3 plus reference TRBV11-2 and TRBJ2-3, the full variable domain is EAGVAQSPRYKIIEKRQSVAFWCNPISGHATLYWYQQILGQGPKLLIQFQNNGVVDDSQLPKDRFSAERLKGVDSTLKIQPAKLEDSAVYLCASSPPGGPGDTQYFGPGTRLTVL.

This clonotype was seen ten or more times. The genes are TRBV28 and TRBJ2-7, with 10 positions matching TRBD2. This CDR3 is built from 13 residues. In germline, CDR1 is MDHEN, CDR2 SYDVKM. V was pared by 8 bases and J by 4 bases, with 5 bases of the junction left unmatched. CDR3 nucleotides: TGTGCCAGCGGAACTAGCGGGAAGTACGAGCAGTACTTC. Translating it yields CASGTSGKYEQYF. Together with reference TRBV28 and TRBJ2-7, the CDR3 gives the full variable domain: DVKVTQSSRYLVKRTGEKVFLECVQDMDHENMFWYRQDPGLGLRLIYFSYDVKMKEKGDIPEGYSVSREKKERFSLILESASTNQTSMYLCASGTSGKYEQYFGPGTRLTVT.

This clonotype came up many times. This chain connects TRBV6-1 to TRBJ1-1; 7 bases match TRBD1. The germline CDR1 and CDR2 sequences are MNHNS and SASEGT. The CDR3 has 16 residues. The ends lost 3 bases at V and 1 base at J; junction bases unmatched: 8. The CDR3 protein is CASSDPQGTRNTEAFF. The CDR3, as DNA: TGTGCCAGCAGTGACCCACAGGGGACCAGGAACACTGAAGCTTTCTTT.